The clone carrying this T cell receptor (beta chain) was recorded only once. Libraries were prepared by immunoSEQ multiplex PCR; TCRdb keeps only in-frame clonotypes and omits some of them. This table has about 46,000 clones, roughly 77% appearing once. The data originate from a study of radiotherapy plus CTLA-4 blockade in lung cancer. The overall study: Among all patients, roughly 17% showed objective responses, while 30% to 35% had disease control.

The TCR comes from a human donor with non-small cell lung cancer who had a complete response to radiotherapy plus ipilimumab. This material consisted of peripheral blood, taken from a patient treated with radiotherapy plus ipilimumab.

This CDR3 is CASIHYTGGWTGELFF. DNA of the CDR3: TGTGCCAGCATCCACTACACAGGGGGATGGACCGGGGAGCTGTTTTTT. The rearrangement links TRBV7-9 to TRBJ2-2; 8 positions agree with TRBD1. From germline, CDR1 is SEHNR and CDR2 FQNEAQ (reference sequence). This CDR3 region has 16 residues. V dropped 7 bases and J dropped 5; count of bases not matched to a gene: 12.